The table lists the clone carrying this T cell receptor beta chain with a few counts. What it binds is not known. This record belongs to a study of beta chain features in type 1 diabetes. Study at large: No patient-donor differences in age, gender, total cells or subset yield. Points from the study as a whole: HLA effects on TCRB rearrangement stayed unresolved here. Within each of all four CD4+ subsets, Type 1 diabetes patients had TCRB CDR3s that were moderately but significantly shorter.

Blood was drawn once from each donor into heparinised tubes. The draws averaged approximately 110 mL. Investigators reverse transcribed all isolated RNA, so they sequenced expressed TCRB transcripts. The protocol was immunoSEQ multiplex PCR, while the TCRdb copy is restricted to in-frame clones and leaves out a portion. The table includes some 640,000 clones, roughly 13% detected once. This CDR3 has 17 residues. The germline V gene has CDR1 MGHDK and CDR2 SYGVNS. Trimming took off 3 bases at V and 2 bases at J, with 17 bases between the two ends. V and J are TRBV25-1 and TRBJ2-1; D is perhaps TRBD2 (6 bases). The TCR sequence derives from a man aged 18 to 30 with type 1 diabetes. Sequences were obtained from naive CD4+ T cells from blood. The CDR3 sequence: CASSEATSLRPYNEQFF. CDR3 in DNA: TGTGCCAGCAGTGAGGCTACTAGCCTAAGGCCCTACAATGAGCAGTTCTTC. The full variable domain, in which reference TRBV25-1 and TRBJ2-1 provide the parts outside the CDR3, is EADIYQTPRYLVIGTGKKITLECSQTMGHDKMYWYQQDPGMELHLIHYSYGVNSTEKGDLSSESTVSRIRTEHFPLTLESARPSHTSQYLCASSEATSLRPYNEQFFGPGTRLTVL.